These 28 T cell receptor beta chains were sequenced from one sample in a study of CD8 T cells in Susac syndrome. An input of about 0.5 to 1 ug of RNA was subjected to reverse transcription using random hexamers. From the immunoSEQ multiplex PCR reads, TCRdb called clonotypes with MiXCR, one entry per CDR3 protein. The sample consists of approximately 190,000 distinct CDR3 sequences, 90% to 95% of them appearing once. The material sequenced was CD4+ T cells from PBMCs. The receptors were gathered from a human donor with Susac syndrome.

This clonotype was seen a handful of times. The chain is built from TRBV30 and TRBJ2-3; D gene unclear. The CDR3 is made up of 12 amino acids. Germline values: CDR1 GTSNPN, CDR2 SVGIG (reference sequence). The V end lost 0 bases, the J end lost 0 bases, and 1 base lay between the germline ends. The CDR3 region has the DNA TGTGCCTGGAGTGTCAGCACAGATACGCAGTATTTT. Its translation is CAWSVSTDTQYF.

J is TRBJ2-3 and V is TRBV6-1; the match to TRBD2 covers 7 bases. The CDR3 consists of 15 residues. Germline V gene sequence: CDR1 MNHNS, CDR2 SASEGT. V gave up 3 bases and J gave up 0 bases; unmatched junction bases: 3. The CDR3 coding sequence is TGTGCCAGCAGTGAGGTGGGAGGGAGCACAGATACGCAGTATTTT. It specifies CASSEVGGSTDTQYF.

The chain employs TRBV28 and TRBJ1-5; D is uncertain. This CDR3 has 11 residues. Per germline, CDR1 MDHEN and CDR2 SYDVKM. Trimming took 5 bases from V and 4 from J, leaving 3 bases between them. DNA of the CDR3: TGTGCCAGCAGTGGAAATCAGCCCCAGCATTTT. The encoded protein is CASSGNQPQHF.

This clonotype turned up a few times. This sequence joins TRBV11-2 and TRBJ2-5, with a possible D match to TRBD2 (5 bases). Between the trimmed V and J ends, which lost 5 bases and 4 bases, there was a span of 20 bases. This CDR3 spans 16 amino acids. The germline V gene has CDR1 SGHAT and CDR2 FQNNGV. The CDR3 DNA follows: TGTGCCAGCAGCCTCAAGTCGGACTGGCTCTTAGAGACCCAGTACTTC. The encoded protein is CASSLKSDWLLETQYF.

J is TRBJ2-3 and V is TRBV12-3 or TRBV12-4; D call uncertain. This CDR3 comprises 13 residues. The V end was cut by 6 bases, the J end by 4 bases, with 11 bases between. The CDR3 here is CASRTQSADTQYF. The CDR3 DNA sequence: TGTGCCAGCAGGACCCAGAGTGCAGATACGCAGTATTTT.

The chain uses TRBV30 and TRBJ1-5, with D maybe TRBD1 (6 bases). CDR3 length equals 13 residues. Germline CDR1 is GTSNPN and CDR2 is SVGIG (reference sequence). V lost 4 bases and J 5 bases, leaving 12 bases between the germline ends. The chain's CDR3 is CAWTGTPDQPQHF. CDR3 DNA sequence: TGTGCCTGGACCGGGACACCAGATCAGCCCCAGCATTTT.

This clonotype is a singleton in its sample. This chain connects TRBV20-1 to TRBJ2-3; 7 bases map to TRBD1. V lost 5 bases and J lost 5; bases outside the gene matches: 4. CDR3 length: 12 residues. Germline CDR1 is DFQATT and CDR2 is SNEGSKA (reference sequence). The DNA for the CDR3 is TGCAGTGCTGCCAGGGGGAAAGATACGCAGTATTTT. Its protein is CSAARGKDTQYF.

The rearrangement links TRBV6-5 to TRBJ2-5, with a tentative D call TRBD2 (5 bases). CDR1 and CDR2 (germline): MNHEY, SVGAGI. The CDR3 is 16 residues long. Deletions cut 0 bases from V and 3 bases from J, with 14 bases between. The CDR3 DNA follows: TGTGCCAGCAGTTACTCGATGGGAACAGCGGAAGAGACCCAGTACTTC. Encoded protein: CASSYSMGTAEETQYF.

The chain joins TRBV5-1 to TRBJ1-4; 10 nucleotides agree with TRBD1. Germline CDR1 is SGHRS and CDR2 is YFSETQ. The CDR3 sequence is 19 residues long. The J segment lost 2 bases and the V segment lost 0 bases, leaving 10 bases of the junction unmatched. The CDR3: CASSLAKTGGASTNEKLFF. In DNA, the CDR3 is TGCGCCAGCAGCTTGGCCAAGACAGGGGGCGCTTCCACTAATGAAAAACTGTTTTTT. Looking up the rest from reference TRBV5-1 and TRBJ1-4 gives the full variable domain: KAGVTQTPRYLIKTRGQQVTLSCSPISGHRSVSWYQQTPGQGLQFLFEYFSETQRNKGNFPGRFSGRQFSNSRSEMNVSTLELGDSALYLCASSLAKTGGASTNEKLFFGSGTQLSVL.

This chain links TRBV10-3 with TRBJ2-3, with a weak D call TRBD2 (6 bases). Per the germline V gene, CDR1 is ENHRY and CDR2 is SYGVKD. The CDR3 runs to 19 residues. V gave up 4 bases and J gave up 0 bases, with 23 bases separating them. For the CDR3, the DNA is TGTGCCATCAGTGTAAGGAGGGAAAGATTACCCAAAAGCACAGATACGCAGTATTTT. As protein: CAISVRRERLPKSTDTQYF.

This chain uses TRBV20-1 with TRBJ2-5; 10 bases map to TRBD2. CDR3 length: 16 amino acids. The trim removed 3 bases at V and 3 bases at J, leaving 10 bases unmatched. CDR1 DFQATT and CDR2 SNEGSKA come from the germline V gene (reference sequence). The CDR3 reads CSASGATSGFEETQYF. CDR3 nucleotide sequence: TGCAGTGCTAGTGGGGCGACTAGCGGGTTCGAAGAGACCCAGTACTTC.

The CDR3 DNA is TGTGCCAGCAGCGCTTTCCGGACAGGGAACACTGAAGCTTTCTTT. This gives the protein CASSAFRTGNTEAFF. The chain links TRBV12-3 or TRBV12-4 to TRBJ1-1, with 7 bases that match TRBD1. V lost 6 bases and J lost 1; bases outside the gene matches: 8. This CDR3 spans 15 amino acids.

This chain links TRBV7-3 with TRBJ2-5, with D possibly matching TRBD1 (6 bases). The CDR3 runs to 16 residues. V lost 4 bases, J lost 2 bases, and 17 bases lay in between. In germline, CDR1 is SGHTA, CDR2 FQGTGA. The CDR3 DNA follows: TGTGCCAGCAGCTCTGGACCTTCGAGGGGGCAAGAGACCCAGTACTTC. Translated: CASSSGPSRGQETQYF.

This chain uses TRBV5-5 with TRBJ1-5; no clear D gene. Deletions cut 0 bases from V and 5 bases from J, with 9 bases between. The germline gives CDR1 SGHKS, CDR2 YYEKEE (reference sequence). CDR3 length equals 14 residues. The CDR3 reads CASSLEGTDQPQHF. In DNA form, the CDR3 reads TGTGCCAGCAGCTTGGAGGGCACCGATCAGCCCCAGCATTTT.

CDR3 sequence reads: CASDLGGNTEAFF. As DNA, the CDR3 is TGTGCCAGCGACCTGGGTGGGAACACTGAAGCTTTCTTT. V usage is TRBV28 and J usage is TRBJ1-1; D gene uncertain. Germline V lookup: CDR1 MDHEN, CDR2 SYDVKM. The CDR3 length is 13 residues. The V end lost 8 bases, the J end lost 1 base, and 11 bases lay between the germline ends.

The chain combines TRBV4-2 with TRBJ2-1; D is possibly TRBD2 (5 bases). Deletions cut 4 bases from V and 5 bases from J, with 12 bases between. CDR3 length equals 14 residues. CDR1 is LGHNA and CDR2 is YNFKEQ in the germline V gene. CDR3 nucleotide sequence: TGTGCCAGCAGCCCTGGGCGGGCGAACAATGAGCAGTTCTTC. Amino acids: CASSPGRANNEQFF.

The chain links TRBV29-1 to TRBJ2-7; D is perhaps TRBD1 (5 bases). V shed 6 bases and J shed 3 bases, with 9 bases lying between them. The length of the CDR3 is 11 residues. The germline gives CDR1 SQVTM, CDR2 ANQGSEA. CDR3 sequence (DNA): TGCAGCGTGGTCGACAGCTACGAGCAGTACTTC. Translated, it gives CSVVDSYEQYF.

The CDR3 spells CASSYAGATGANVLTF. For the CDR3, the DNA is TGTGCCAGCAGTTACGCAGGGGCTACTGGGGCCAACGTCCTGACTTTC. The J gene is TRBJ2-6, the V gene TRBV6-5; maybe TRBD1 (6 bases). This CDR3 comprises 16 residues. V gave up 2 bases and J gave up 2 bases, with 10 bases separating them. Germline CDR1 reads MNHEY; CDR2 reads SVGAGI.

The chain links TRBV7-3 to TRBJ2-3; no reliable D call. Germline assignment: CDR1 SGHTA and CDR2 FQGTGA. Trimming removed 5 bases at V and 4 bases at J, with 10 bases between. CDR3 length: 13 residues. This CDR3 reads CASSKNAADTQYF. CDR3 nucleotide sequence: TGTGCCAGCAGCAAAAATGCGGCAGATACGCAGTATTTT. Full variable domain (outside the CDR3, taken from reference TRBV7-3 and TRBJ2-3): GAGVSQTPSNKVTEKGKYVELRCDPISGHTALYWYRQSLGQGPEFLIYFQGTGAADDSGLPNDRFFAVRPEGSVSTLKIQRTERGDSAVYLCASSKNAADTQYFGPGTRLTVL.

In DNA form, the CDR3 reads TGTGCCAGCTCACCTAATATGGGACAAAGCTCCTACAATGAGCAGTTCTTC. It yields the protein CASSPNMGQSSYNEQFF. The genes are TRBV18 and TRBJ2-1; a possible D gene is TRBD1 (6 bases). The CDR3 has 17 amino acids. Germline loops: CDR1 KGHSH, CDR2 LQKENI. Trimming shortened V by 3 bases and J by 0 bases, and 15 bases separated the two germline ends. The full variable domain, rest sourced from reference TRBV18 and TRBJ2-1, is NAGVMQNPRHLVRRRGQEARLRCSPMKGHSHVYWYRQLPEEGLKFMVYLQKENIIDESGMPKERFSAEFPKEGPSILRIQQVVRGDSAAYFCASSPNMGQSSYNEQFFGPGTRLTVL.

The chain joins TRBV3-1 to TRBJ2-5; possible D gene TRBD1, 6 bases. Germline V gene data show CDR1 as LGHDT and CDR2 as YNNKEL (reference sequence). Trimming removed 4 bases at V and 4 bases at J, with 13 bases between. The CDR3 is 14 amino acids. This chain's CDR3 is CASSLTQGRETQYF. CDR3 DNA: TGTGCCAGCAGCCTAACACAGGGCCGAGAGACCCAGTACTTC.

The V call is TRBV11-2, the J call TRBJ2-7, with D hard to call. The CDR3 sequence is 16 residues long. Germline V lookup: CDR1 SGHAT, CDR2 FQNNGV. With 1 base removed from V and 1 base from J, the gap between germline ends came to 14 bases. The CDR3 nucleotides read TGTGCCAGCAGCTTAGGGACGGATATCTCTTCCTACGAGCAGTACTTC. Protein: CASSLGTDISSYEQYF.

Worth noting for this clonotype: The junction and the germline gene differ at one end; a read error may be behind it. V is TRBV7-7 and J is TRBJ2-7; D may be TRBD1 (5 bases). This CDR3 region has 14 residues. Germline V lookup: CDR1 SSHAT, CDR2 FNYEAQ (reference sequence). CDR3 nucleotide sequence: TGTGCTAGCAGCTTGGGGCTAGGGGCCGGAGAGCAGTACTTC. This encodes CASSLGLGAGEQYF. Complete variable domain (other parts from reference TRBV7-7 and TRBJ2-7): GAGVSQSPRYKVTKRGQDVTLRCDPISSHATLYWYQQALGQGPEFLTYFNYEAQPDKSGLPSDRFSAERPEGSISTLTIQRTEQRDSAMYRCASSLGLGAGEQYFGPGTRLTVT.

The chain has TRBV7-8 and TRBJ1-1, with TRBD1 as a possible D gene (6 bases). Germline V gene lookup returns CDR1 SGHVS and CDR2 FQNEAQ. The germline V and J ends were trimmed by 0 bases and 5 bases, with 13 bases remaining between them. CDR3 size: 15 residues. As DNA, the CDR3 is TGTGCCAGCAGCTTAGCGGGGGCTGAGAGTACTGAAGCTTTCTTT. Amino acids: CASSLAGAESTEAFF.

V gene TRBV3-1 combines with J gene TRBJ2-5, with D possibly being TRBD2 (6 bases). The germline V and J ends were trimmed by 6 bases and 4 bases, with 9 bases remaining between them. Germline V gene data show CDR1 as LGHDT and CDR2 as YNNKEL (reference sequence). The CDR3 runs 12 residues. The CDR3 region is CASRTAGETQYF. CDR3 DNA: TGTGCCAGCAGGACAGCGGGAGAGACCCAGTACTTC.

CDR3 DNA: TGTGCCAGCAGTCCATGGACAGGGCCCCACACTGAAGCTTTCTTT. This sequence encodes CASSPWTGPHTEAFF. The V gene is TRBV7-9, the J gene TRBJ1-1; 8 bases map to TRBD1. Germline assignment: CDR1 SEHNR and CDR2 FQNEAQ (reference sequence). The junction had 9 bases not matched to a gene; V was cut back by 6 bases and J by 3 bases. The CDR3 covers 15 residues.

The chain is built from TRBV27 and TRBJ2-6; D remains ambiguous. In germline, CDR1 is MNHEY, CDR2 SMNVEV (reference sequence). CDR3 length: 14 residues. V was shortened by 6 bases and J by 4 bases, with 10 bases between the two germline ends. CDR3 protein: CASRGWGGANVLTF. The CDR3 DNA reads TGTGCCAGCAGGGGATGGGGAGGGGCCAACGTCCTGACTTTC.

The chain's CDR3 is CASSPLRRTEETQYF. The CDR3 bases are TGCGCCAGCAGCCCCCTTCGACGAACTGAAGAGACCCAGTACTTC. The chain recombines TRBV5-1 with TRBJ2-5; D uncertain. Trimming shortened V by 4 bases and J by 3 bases, and 16 bases separated the two germline ends. The length of the CDR3 is 15 residues. Germline V gene data show CDR1 as SGHRS and CDR2 as YFSETQ.